This TCR beta chain was sequenced for a study of blood T cell repertoires in COVID-19. For the study at large: The cDNA or gDNA used as material had been derived from T cells, B-cell-depleted T cells, or PBMCs.

The method was immunoSEQ multiplex PCR; TCRdb's version includes in-frame clones alone and lacks a portion of them. The sample contains under 150,000 clones, around 85% of which appear only once. V was pared by 0 bases and J by 0 bases, with 9 bases between. The length of the CDR3 is 15 residues. Looked up from germline, CDR1 is SGDLS and CDR2 is YYNGEE. This receptor was obtained from a woman aged 55-69 years with COVID-19, enrolled during active disease. The sequencing input was peripheral blood. The chain couples TRBV9 to TRBJ1-1; tentatively, D is TRBD1 (6 bases). The CDR3 DNA sequence: TGTGCCAGCAGCGTAGGCCAGGGGCTGAACACTGAAGCTTTCTTT. It codes for CASSVGQGLNTEAFF.